Below are 10 T cell receptor beta chains sequenced from a single sample in a study of T cells in Graves' hyperthyroidism and ophthalmopathy. Amplified TCR beta CDR3 regions came from RNA transcripts. The study used the HTBI primer set for a first-round RT-PCR of the TCR CDR3. Each CDR3 protein is one row after TCRdb ran MiXCR on the multiplex PCR reads. Among roughly 570,000 distinct CDR3 sequences listed, about half were seen once. The sequenced sample consisted of peripheral blood or thyroid tissue (not recorded which). The receptors shown here come from a young woman with Graves' hyperthyroidism.

This clonotype was observed many times. The gene calls are TRBV10-3 and TRBJ1-5; 8 bases fit TRBD1. V lost 2 bases and J lost 6; bases outside the gene matches: 3. There are 14 residues in the CDR3. In germline, CDR1 is ENHRY, CDR2 SYGVKD. The CDR3 loop reads CAISEGQGFQPQHF. CDR3 in DNA: TGTGCCATCAGTGAGGGACAGGGTTTTCAGCCCCAGCATTTT.

Note on this clonotype: Germline and junction disagree at one end, which may indicate a read error. The rearrangement joins TRBV7-9 to TRBJ2-6; D not resolved. This CDR3 comprises 11 residues. The germline gives CDR1 SEHNR, CDR2 FQNEAQ (reference sequence). The CDR3 nucleotides are TGTGCCAGCAGCTTAGTAGGGCCTGAAGCTTTC. The encoded protein is CASSLVGPEAF.

The table lists this clonotype with many counts. This rearrangement joins TRBV7-9 to TRBJ2-5; D gene unclear. Germline CDR1 reads SEHNR; CDR2 reads FQNEAQ (reference sequence). CDR3 length: 13 amino acids. Trimming removed 3 bases at V and 3 bases at J, with 8 bases between. The CDR3 DNA sequence: TGTGCCAGCAGCTTCGCCAATAAAGAGACCCAGTACTTC. Residues: CASSFANKETQYF.

This clonotype was counted ten times or more. The J gene is TRBJ2-2, the V gene TRBV10-3; no firm D call. Trimming shortened V by 11 bases and J by 0 bases, and 10 bases separated the two germline ends. CDR3 length: 13 residues. Germline CDR1 ENHRY, CDR2 SYGVKD. CDR3 coding DNA: TGTGCCTCACATGGGTCGAACACCGGGGAGCTGTTTTTT. This translates into CASHGSNTGELFF.

Comments on this clonotype: This may come from a read error, since a much larger clone is one base off. The chain is built from TRBV5-1 and TRBJ1-1; D remains ambiguous. This CDR3 has 14 residues. V dropped 4 bases and J dropped 6 bases, with 16 bases sitting between them. Germline V lookup: CDR1 SGHRS, CDR2 YFSETQ. CDR3 in DNA: TGCGCCAGCAGCCCCCAAACGAGGATCGCTGAAGCTTTCTTT. This gives the protein CASSPQTRIAEAFF.

The CDR3 coding sequence is TGTGCCAGCAGTGCCCCGGGACTAGCGAGCCACGAGCAGTACTTC. It encodes CASSAPGLASHEQYF. This chain joins TRBV2 and TRBJ2-7, with 10 bases matching TRBD2. The CDR3 is made up of 15 amino acids. Germline CDR1 is SNHLY and CDR2 is FYNNEI. Germline trimming cut 4 bases from V and 5 bases from J; bases unmatched to any gene: 8. Looking up the rest from reference TRBV2 and TRBJ2-7 gives the full variable domain: EPEVTQTPSHQVTQMGQEVILRCVPISNHLYFYWYRQILGQKVEFLVSFYNNEISEKSEIFDDQFSVERPDGSNFTLKIRSTKLEDSAMYFCASSAPGLASHEQYFGPGTRLTVT.

The rearrangement uses TRBV7-9 and TRBJ1-1; 7 bases are a match to TRBD1. V trimming: 5 bases; J trimming: 5 bases; junction bases outside the gene matches: 5. Looked up from germline, CDR1 is SEHNR and CDR2 is FQNEAQ (reference sequence). The CDR3 covers 13 residues. This CDR3 reads CASSTTGITEAFF. The DNA for the CDR3 is TGTGCCAGCAGCACGACAGGGATAACTGAAGCTTTCTTT.

This clonotype has more than one count but fewer than ten. V usage is TRBV7-3 and J usage is TRBJ2-3; TRBD1 is a possible D gene (5 bases). The V and J ends lost 1 base and 0 bases respectively, with 11 bases between them. CDR3 length: 16 amino acids. CDR1 is SGHTA, CDR2 FQGTGA, per germline. The CDR3 spells CASSLKGRTSTDTQYF. CDR3 nucleotides: TGTGCCAGCAGCTTAAAGGGCAGGACAAGCACAGATACGCAGTATTTT.

Remarks on this clonotype: This may arise from a read error, as a much more abundant clone is one base away. This sequence joins TRBV5-1 and TRBJ2-7; 11 bases match TRBD2. Per germline, CDR1 SGHRS and CDR2 YFSETQ. This CDR3 is 17 amino acids long. The CDR3 spells CASSLELAGAIDYEQHF. The CDR3 DNA reads as TGCGCCAGCAGCTTGGAACTAGCGGGAGCGATTGACTACGAGCAGCACTTC.

This clonotype was detected many times. The chain recombines TRBV24-1 with TRBJ2-5, with a possible D match to TRBD2 (5 bases). Trimming took off 0 bases at V and 2 bases at J, with 9 bases between the two ends. CDR1 is KGHDR, CDR2 SFDVKD, per germline. The CDR3 totals 15 residues. The CDR3 region is CATSDLRGRQETQYF. CDR3 nucleotide sequence: TGTGCCACCAGTGATTTGCGGGGTAGGCAAGAGACCCAGTACTTC.